Below are 25 T cell receptor beta chains sequenced from a single sample in a study of technical replicates of blood from a handful of donors. Here immunoSEQ multiplex PCR was the method, and the copy in TCRdb shows in-frame clones only, minus some. The sample includes tens of thousands of clones, 92% seen only once; the top ten take 0.27%. The sample consisted of T cells isolated from PBMCs. The receptors were sampled from a human donor in good health.

The genes are TRBV5-1 and TRBJ1-1; 7 nucleotides align to TRBD1. J lost 1 base, V lost 6 bases, and 3 bases had no gene match. CDR1 is SGHRS and CDR2 is YFSETQ in the germline V gene. This CDR3 has 13 residues. CDR3 DNA sequence: TGCGCCAGCAAAGACAGGGAGAACACTGAAGCTTTCTTT. This translates into CASKDRENTEAFF.

The genes are TRBV2 and TRBJ1-6; D is perhaps TRBD1 (6 bases). The germline V gene has CDR1 SNHLY and CDR2 FYNNEI. The CDR3 is 14 residues long. V was pared by 8 bases and J by 7 bases, with 15 bases between. In nucleotides, the CDR3 is TGTGCCAGCGGTGGTGGGACAAGAAATTCACCCCTCCACTTT. Translation gives CASGGGTRNSPLHF.

The chain uses TRBV2 and TRBJ2-3; 8 bases are a match to TRBD1. The CDR3 length is 14 residues. CDR1 SNHLY and CDR2 FYNNEI come from the germline V gene. The ends lost 10 bases at V and 2 bases at J; junction bases unmatched: 8. CDR3 nucleotide sequence: TGTGCCATTTCGACAGGGGATAACACAGATACGCAGTATTTT. This codes for CAISTGDNTDTQYF.

This chain links TRBV28 with TRBJ2-7; 8 bases align to TRBD2. J lost 3 bases, V lost 11 bases, and 6 bases had no gene match. Germline V gene lookup returns CDR1 MDHEN and CDR2 SYDVKM. The CDR3 consists of 12 residues. Here the CDR3 reads CAAGGAVYEQYF. In nucleotides, the CDR3 is TGTGCCGCCGGGGGGGCGGTCTACGAGCAGTACTTC.

The chain employs TRBV18 and TRBJ2-7; 7 bases map to TRBD2. V shed 0 bases, J shed 7 bases, and the junction held 9 bases outside the gene matches. Germline-derived CDR1 and CDR2 are KGHSH and LQKENI. The CDR3 runs to 15 residues. Here the CDR3 reads CASSPPGGREREQYF. In DNA form, the CDR3 reads TGTGCCAGCTCACCACCGGGTGGGAGGGAGCGAGAGCAGTACTTC.

J is TRBJ2-5 and V is TRBV14; weak D call: TRBD2 (6 bases). Between the trimmed V and J ends, which lost 4 bases and 4 bases, there was a span of 22 bases. There are 17 residues in the CDR3. CDR1 is SGHDN, CDR2 FVKESK, per germline. This CDR3 reads CASSLRGVFGGRETQYF. The CDR3 DNA reads TGTGCCAGCAGCCTAAGGGGTGTTTTCGGGGGTAGAGAGACCCAGTACTTC.

The chain recombines TRBV18 with TRBJ1-1; D may be TRBD1 (5 bases). The V and J ends lost 5 bases and 1 base respectively, with 8 bases between them. The CDR3 is made up of 13 amino acids. Germline CDR1 and CDR2: KGHSH and LQKENI. In nucleotides, the CDR3 is TGTGCCAGCTCATGGGACTCGAACACTGAAGCTTTCTTT. Its translation is CASSWDSNTEAFF.

The rearrangement joins TRBV19 to TRBJ2-7; TRBD1 matches 7 bases. This CDR3 region has 14 residues. Losses at the gene ends were 3 bases for V and 4 bases for J; bases not matched to a gene: 6. Per the germline V gene, CDR1 is LNHDA and CDR2 is SQIVND (reference sequence). Here the CDR3 reads CASSIGQDWYEQYF. The CDR3 DNA is TGTGCCAGTAGTATCGGACAGGATTGGTACGAGCAGTACTTC.

This chain connects TRBV14 to TRBJ2-4; possibly TRBD2 for D (6 bases). Germline CDR1 reads SGHDN; CDR2 reads FVKESK. V lost 4 bases and J 5 bases, leaving 12 bases between the germline ends. This CDR3 contains 14 residues. In nucleotides, the CDR3 is TGTGCCAGCAGCCGAACGGGGGTCCAAAACATTCAGTACTTC. Its protein is CASSRTGVQNIQYF. The full variable domain, completed using reference TRBV14 and TRBJ2-4, is EAGVTQFPSHSVIEKGQTVTLRCDPISGHDNLYWYRRVMGKEIKFLLHFVKESKQDESGMPNNRFLAERTGGTYSTLKVQPAELEDSGVYFCASSRTGVQNIQYFGAGTRLSVL.

The V and J genes are TRBV25-1 and TRBJ1-2, with D unresolved. This CDR3 comprises 11 residues. With 8 bases removed from V and 4 bases from J, the gap between germline ends came to 8 bases. Germline CDR1 is MGHDK and CDR2 is SYGVNS. CDR3 residues: CASDTGYGYTF. The CDR3 coding sequence is TGTGCCAGCGATACGGGCTATGGCTACACCTTC.

The chain links TRBV7-2 to TRBJ1-2; 7 bases align to TRBD1. CDR3 length equals 14 residues. V was pared by 5 bases and J by 2 bases, with 5 bases of the junction left unmatched. Germline CDR1 reads SGHTA; CDR2 reads FQGNSA. This CDR3 reads CASSGQGQNYGYTF. Written as DNA, the CDR3 is TGTGCCAGCAGCGGCCAGGGACAGAACTATGGCTACACCTTC.

The CDR3 nucleotides read TGTGCCAGCAGTTCAATCGGGGGGGATGGCTACACCTTC. Its protein is CASSSIGGDGYTF. This chain uses TRBV27 with TRBJ1-2; a weak D match, TRBD1 (5 bases). The V gene lost 4 bases and the J gene lost 6 bases, with 12 bases spanning the gap. Germline V CDR1 and CDR2: MNHEY, SMNVEV (reference sequence). The CDR3 is made up of 13 amino acids.

This chain connects TRBV4-2 to TRBJ1-2, with 9 bases that match TRBD1. The trim removed 4 bases at V and 8 bases at J, leaving 5 bases unmatched. The CDR3 runs to 13 residues. CDR1 is LGHNA and CDR2 is YNFKEQ in the germline V gene. CDR3 sequence (DNA): TGTGCCAGCAGCCCCGGGACAGGGTCGGGCTACACCTTC. Its protein product is CASSPGTGSGYTF.

CDR3 DNA: TGTGCCAGCAGTTCTTACAGGGGAGGTGGCTACGAGCAGTACTTC. It specifies CASSSYRGGGYEQYF. This rearrangement joins TRBV27 to TRBJ2-7; tentative D call: TRBD1 (7 bases). CDR1 and CDR2 from the germline V gene are MNHEY and SMNVEV (reference sequence). The CDR3 is 15 amino acids. V dropped 4 bases and J dropped 3 bases, with 16 bases sitting between them.

The rearrangement links TRBV18 to TRBJ2-1; D not certain. The CDR3 spans 15 residues. Germline lookup yields CDR1 KGHSH and CDR2 LQKENI. Trimming pared 10 bases from V and 0 bases from J, leaving 16 bases between. As DNA, the CDR3 is TGTGCCACCTTATTAGTTGAAAGCTCCTACAATGAGCAGTTCTTC. Translation gives CATLLVESSYNEQFF. The whole variable domain, remainder taken from reference TRBV18 and TRBJ2-1, is NAGVMQNPRHLVRRRGQEARLRCSPMKGHSHVYWYRQLPEEGLKFMVYLQKENIIDESGMPKERFSAEFPKEGPSILRIQQVVRGDSAAYFCATLLVESSYNEQFFGPGTRLTVL.

The rearrangement links TRBV4-1 to TRBJ2-1; TRBD2 agrees at 7 bases. Per the germline V gene, CDR1 is MGHRA and CDR2 is YSYEKL. CDR3 length: 16 residues. V was clipped by 0 bases and J by 7 bases; unmatched bases: 9. CDR3 loop: CASSQDHLAVRNEQFF. The CDR3 nucleotides read TGCGCCAGCAGCCAAGACCACCTAGCGGTCCGGAATGAGCAGTTCTTC.

The J gene is TRBJ2-7, the V gene TRBV5-6; 15 nucleotides agree with TRBD2. This CDR3 region has 17 residues. The V gene end was trimmed by 1 base and the J gene end by 5 bases; junction bases not matched to a gene: 7. Germline V lookup: CDR1 SGHDT, CDR2 YYEEEE. DNA of the CDR3: TGTGCCAGCAGCTTGTCCCTGGGACTAGCGGGAGGTCACGAGCAGTACTTC. Its protein product is CASSLSLGLAGGHEQYF.

The rearrangement joins TRBV2 to TRBJ1-5; maybe TRBD1 (5 bases). Deletions cut 4 bases from V and 6 bases from J, with 16 bases between. The germline V gene encodes CDR1 SNHLY and CDR2 FYNNEI. This CDR3 has 15 residues. CDR3 bases: TGTGCCAGCAGTGGCGGGACCGCGGGTAGTCAGCCCCAGCATTTT. It yields the protein CASSGGTAGSQPQHF.

V is TRBV5-1 and J is TRBJ2-3; tentatively, D is TRBD2 (6 bases). The CDR3 loop spans 15 amino acids. From germline, CDR1 is SGHRS and CDR2 YFSETQ. Trimming removed 5 bases at V and 0 bases at J, with 13 bases between. CDR3 loop: CASSPASASTDTQYF. CDR3 sequence (DNA): TGCGCCAGCAGTCCCGCTAGCGCAAGCACAGATACGCAGTATTTT.

This clone was picked up one time. The V gene is TRBV9, the J gene TRBJ1-5; D gene ambiguous. The CDR3 loop spans 14 amino acids. The V and J ends lost 0 bases and 6 bases respectively, with 10 bases between them. Germline assignment: CDR1 SGDLS and CDR2 YYNGEE. Here the CDR3 reads CASSVGAFGQPQHF. The CDR3 nucleotides are TGTGCCAGCAGCGTAGGGGCTTTTGGTCAGCCCCAGCATTTT.

The CDR3 protein is CASSQPGQVLSEAFF. Written as DNA, the CDR3 is TGTGCCAGCAGTCAACCGGGACAGGTTCTCTCTGAAGCTTTCTTT. The J gene is TRBJ1-1, the V gene TRBV6-5; 8 bases are a match to TRBD1. This CDR3 comprises 15 residues. V shed 5 bases, J shed 6 bases, and the junction held 11 bases outside the gene matches. The germline V gene has CDR1 MNHEY and CDR2 SVGAGI.

This sequence joins TRBV7-3 and TRBJ1-1; the D is unclear. The CDR3 is 12 amino acids. Germline values: CDR1 SGHTA, CDR2 FQGTGA. V lost 5 bases and J lost 10, with 14 bases in between. This chain's CDR3 is CASSPGEGTAFF. The CDR3 DNA reads as TGTGCCAGCAGCCCCGGGGAGGGTACAGCTTTCTTT. The variable domain in full, completed from reference TRBV7-3 and TRBJ1-1, reads GAGVSQTPSNKVTEKGKYVELRCDPISGHTALYWYRQSLGQGPEFLIYFQGTGAADDSGLPNDRFFAVRPEGSVSTLKIQRTERGDSAVYLCASSPGEGTAFFGQGTRLTVV.

The rearrangement joins TRBV9 to TRBJ2-1, with 12 bases fitting TRBD1. This CDR3 region has 15 residues. The germline V gene encodes CDR1 SGDLS and CDR2 YYNGEE. The V gene end was trimmed by 1 base and the J gene end by 8 bases; junction bases not matched to a gene: 4. The CDR3 spells CASSVTGQGAYEQFF. The CDR3 DNA reads TGTGCCAGCAGCGTAACGGGACAGGGGGCCTATGAGCAGTTCTTC. Based on the CDR3 plus reference TRBV9 and TRBJ2-1, the full variable domain is DSGVTQTPKHLITATGQRVTLRCSPRSGDLSVYWYQQSLDQGLQFLIQYYNGEERAKGNILERFSAQQFPDLHSELNLSSLELGDSALYFCASSVTGQGAYEQFFGPGTRLTVL.

The chain is built from TRBV28 and TRBJ1-5; D gene unclear. The V gene's germline CDR1 is MDHEN and CDR2 SYDVKM. Trimming stripped 2 bases from V and 2 bases from J, with 16 bases between. The CDR3 runs to 17 residues. The DNA for the CDR3 is TGTGCCAGCAGTTTAGGGCAGTGGACTAGTCGCAATCAGCCCCAGCATTTT. It specifies CASSLGQWTSRNQPQHF.

This clone has a single count. The gene calls are TRBV18 and TRBJ2-7; a weak D match, TRBD1 (6 bases). CDR3 length equals 12 residues. Trimming pared 4 bases from V and 6 bases from J, leaving 10 bases between. Germline V gives CDR1 KGHSH, CDR2 LQKENI. Written as DNA, the CDR3 is TGTGCCAGCTCACAACAGGGATCCGAGCAGTACTTC. Translating gives CASSQQGSEQYF.